The clone carrying this T cell receptor beta chain is a singleton in its sample. These data belong to a study of blood T cell repertoires in COVID-19. As processed by the authors: Amplified reference gene primers provided the basis for estimating nucleated cell counts. TCRdb's table, derived via immunoSEQ multiplex PCR, lists solely in-frame clones and lacks some. D and trimming come from the DNA, and the V and J calls and clone size come from that table. Altogether just under 350,000 clones are present, over 70% being singletons, with the ten largest covering about 6%. J gave up 7 bases and V 3 bases, and 22 bases lay outside the gene matches. Germline assignment: CDR1 MNHEY and CDR2 SMNVEV (reference sequence). This CDR3 contains 20 residues.

The chain has TRBV27 and TRBJ2-2; 8 positions agree with TRBD1. Sequenced sample: peripheral blood. The sequence came from a woman between 45 and 65 years old with COVID-19, enrolled during active disease. The CDR3 DNA reads as TGTGCCAGCAGTTTTGTGGGCAGGGGGCGACCCGGAGCCCCCGGCGGGGAGCTGTTTTTT. It yields the protein CASSFVGRGRPGAPGGELFF.